A single T cell receptor (beta chain) is shown here with its context. The antigen is not known. Produced via immunoSEQ multiplex PCR; TCRdb's table is partial and in-frame only. The sample has roughly 29,000 clones, 60% to 80% seen once. The record originates from a study of T cell clonotyping in hematopoietic cell transplantation. In the study overall: Recipients' pretransplant samples followed cytoreduction. General study findings and limits: Recipient TCR diversity dropped after transplant; expanded clonotypes rose from day 30 to 180. At the given depth, recipient repertoires were over 95% de novo clonotypes. Cells were unsorted, so CD4 and CD8 contributions were not separated.

Time point: recipient sample about 28 days before transplant, after cytoreduction. The CDR3 has 16 amino acids. Germline trimming cut 4 bases from V and 2 bases from J; bases unmatched to any gene: 9. Germline CDR1 is MDHEN and CDR2 is SYDVKM. Material: peripheral blood mononuclear cells, obtained before stem cell transplant. The chain links TRBV28 to TRBJ2-3; 7 nucleotides line up with TRBD1. The sequence was obtained from a man aged 45-60 years with myelodysplastic syndrome. Some clones in this sample may be carry-over from other donors' samples. The CDR3 sequence: CASSYLSGQLTDTQYF. The DNA for the CDR3 is TGTGCCAGCAGTTATCTTTCGGGACAGCTCACAGATACGCAGTATTTT.